Listed here is a single TCR beta chain. The data stem from a study of monozygotic twins with inflammatory bowel disease. The CDR3 runs to 13 residues. TCRdb reprocessed the 5' RACE reads; each CDR3 protein has one entry and no DNA is given. The repertoire table contains approximately 210,000 distinct CDR3 sequences. The sequenced sample was blood. The origin of this receptor is a human donor with ulcerative colitis or Crohn's disease, or a healthy co-twin of an affected twin (not recorded which). The chain couples TRBV12-3 or TRBV12-4 to TRBJ2-5; TCRdb picks TRBD2, but there is no DNA to check that call. CDR3 in amino acids: CASGTRIKETQYF.